This is a list of T cell receptor beta chains from one sample in a study of blood T cell repertoires in COVID-19. Libraries were prepared by immunoSEQ multiplex PCR; TCRdb keeps only in-frame clonotypes and omits some of them. The sample contains around 290,000 clones, more than 75% of which appear only once. The sequenced sample was PBMCs or T cells enriched from blood (not recorded which). Receptor source: a woman aged 60 to 75 in a cohort exposed to, infected with or recovered from COVID-19 (not recorded which). Both conserved end residues are part of each CDR3. The order of the fields is D gene, clone size, V gene, J gene, CDR3 length, CDR3 DNA, CDR3 protein. A D gene is named only where the DNA matches it firmly. Clone size is not always given. Where it is, it says once, few, many or a class for expanded clones.

D gene: TRBD1
clone size: -
V gene: TRBV27
J gene: TRBJ2-7
CDR3 length: 17
CDR3 DNA: TGTGCCAGCAGTTTACCCCAGGGGGCAGGGGGGATCTACGAGCAGTACTTC
CDR3 protein: CASSLPQGAGGIYEQYF

D gene: -
clone size: once
V gene: TRBV28
J gene: TRBJ2-7
CDR3 length: 14
CDR3 DNA: TGTGCCAGCACCGGACATACTCTCTCCTACGAGCAGTACTTC
CDR3 protein: CASTGHTLSYEQYF

D gene: TRBD2
clone size: -
V gene: TRBV15
J gene: TRBJ2-1
CDR3 length: 17
CDR3 DNA: TGTGCCACCAGCAGCCCGAGGGGGGCGGGAGGTAATGATGGGCAGTTCTTC
CDR3 protein: CATSSPRGAGGNDGQFF

D gene: -
clone size: -
V gene: TRBV7-3
J gene: TRBJ2-2
CDR3 length: 14
CDR3 DNA: TGTGCCAGCCGGGGCGGGGTTAACACCGGGGAGCTGTTTTTT
CDR3 protein: CASRGGVNTGELFF

D gene: -
clone size: -
V gene: TRBV6-4
J gene: TRBJ1-4
CDR3 length: 15
CDR3 DNA: TGTGCCAGCAGTGACACAGGATCGAGTAATGAAAAACTGTTTTTT
CDR3 protein: CASSDTGSSNEKLFF

D gene: -
clone size: -
V gene: TRBV10-3
J gene: TRBJ1-5
CDR3 length: 17
CDR3 DNA: TGTGCCATCAGACCGGGACTAGGTGGGGATAGCAATCAGCCCCAGCATTTT
CDR3 protein: CAIRPGLGGDSNQPQHF

D gene: TRBD1
clone size: -
V gene: TRBV2
J gene: TRBJ1-1
CDR3 length: 14
CDR3 DNA: TGTGCCAGCAGTGGGATCAGGGGGCGGGCTGAAGCTTTCTTT
CDR3 protein: CASSGIRGRAEAFF

D gene: -
clone size: -
V gene: TRBV11-2
J gene: TRBJ2-5
CDR3 length: 16
CDR3 DNA: TGTGCCAGCAGCTTGGGTCTTCGAGGGCATCAAGAGACCCAGTACTTC
CDR3 protein: CASSLGLRGHQETQYF

D gene: TRBD2
clone size: -
V gene: TRBV19
J gene: TRBJ2-1
CDR3 length: 18
CDR3 DNA: TGTGCCAGTAGTATAAGCCTGGGACTAGCGGGACTACTCAATGAGCAGTTCTTC
CDR3 protein: CASSISLGLAGLLNEQFF

D gene: -
clone size: -
V gene: TRBV5-6
J gene: TRBJ2-3
CDR3 length: 12
CDR3 DNA: TGTGCCAGCAGCTTCCTCACAGATACGCAGTATTTT
CDR3 protein: CASSFLTDTQYF

D gene: -
clone size: -
V gene: TRBV6-1
J gene: TRBJ2-3
CDR3 length: 18
CDR3 DNA: TGTGCCAGCAGTGATCCCAGGCTGGCTAGCTCTAGCACAGATACGCAGTATTTT
CDR3 protein: CASSDPRLASSSTDTQYF

D gene: TRBD2
clone size: once
V gene: TRBV6-5
J gene: TRBJ2-7
CDR3 length: 15
CDR3 DNA: TGTGCCAGCAGTTACAAGGCGGGGGGTACGAGCGAGCAGTACTTC
CDR3 protein: CASSYKAGGTSEQYF

D gene: TRBD2
clone size: -
V gene: TRBV6-5
J gene: TRBJ2-7
CDR3 length: 15
CDR3 DNA: TGTGCCAGCCGGGGACTAGCGACTAAATCCTACGAGCAGTACTTC
CDR3 protein: CASRGLATKSYEQYF

D gene: -
clone size: -
V gene: TRBV6-5
J gene: TRBJ1-5
CDR3 length: 13
CDR3 DNA: TGTGCCAGCAGTTACTCGGAGAATCAGCCCCAGCATTTT
CDR3 protein: CASSYSENQPQHF

D gene: -
clone size: -
V gene: TRBV27
J gene: TRBJ2-3
CDR3 length: 14
CDR3 DNA: TGTGCCAGCAGATCACTAGCTGCCACAGATACGCAGTATTTT
CDR3 protein: CASRSLAATDTQYF

D gene: -
clone size: -
V gene: TRBV18
J gene: TRBJ1-1
CDR3 length: 15
CDR3 DNA: TGTGCCAGCTCACCACCTTCCAGGGTCAACACTGAAGCTTTCTTT
CDR3 protein: CASSPPSRVNTEAFF

D gene: TRBD1
clone size: -
V gene: TRBV27
J gene: TRBJ1-5
CDR3 length: 21
CDR3 DNA: TGTGCCAGCAGTTTATCACCCCCGGACAGGAGCGGTTTTTTGGGGGATCAGCCCCAGCATTTT
CDR3 protein: CASSLSPPDRSGFLGDQPQHF

D gene: TRBD1
clone size: -
V gene: TRBV5-4
J gene: TRBJ1-1
CDR3 length: 13
CDR3 DNA: TGTGCCAGCAGCAATAACCGGGACAGCGAAGCTTTCTTT
CDR3 protein: CASSNNRDSEAFF

D gene: TRBD2
clone size: -
V gene: TRBV6-5
J gene: TRBJ2-7
CDR3 length: 15
CDR3 DNA: TGTGCCAGCAGTTACCAGCGGGGGCTCCCCCACGAGCAGTACTTC
CDR3 protein: CASSYQRGLPHEQYF

D gene: TRBD2
clone size: -
V gene: TRBV30
J gene: TRBJ2-7
CDR3 length: 13
CDR3 DNA: TGTGCCTGGACGAGCGGGAGTTACTACGAGCAGTACTTC
CDR3 protein: CAWTSGSYYEQYF

D gene: -
clone size: -
V gene: TRBV7-2
J gene: TRBJ1-5
CDR3 length: 13
CDR3 DNA: TGTGCCAGCAGCTTCGGGGATAATCAGCCCCAGCATTTT
CDR3 protein: CASSFGDNQPQHF

D gene: -
clone size: -
V gene: TRBV20-1
J gene: TRBJ2-6
CDR3 length: 19
CDR3 DNA: TGCAGTGCTAGTCTTGGAACAGCCCTACAAAGCCCGGGGGCCAACGTCCTGACTTTC
CDR3 protein: CSASLGTALQSPGANVLTF

D gene: -
clone size: -
V gene: TRBV21-1
J gene: TRBJ1-5
CDR3 length: 15
CDR3 DNA: TGTGCCACCGCGACAGGGCGGGAGGTCGATCAGCCCCAGCATTTT
CDR3 protein: CATATGREVDQPQHF

D gene: TRBD2
clone size: once
V gene: TRBV5-1
J gene: TRBJ2-7
CDR3 length: 15
CDR3 DNA: TGCGCCAGCAGCCGACTAGCGGGAGCAATGGACGAGCAGTACTTC
CDR3 protein: CASSRLAGAMDEQYF

D gene: TRBD2
clone size: -
V gene: TRBV7-2
J gene: TRBJ2-1
CDR3 length: 16
CDR3 DNA: TGTGCCAGCAGCTTAGGGACTAGCGGGAGGGCCGGTGAGCAGTTCTTC
CDR3 protein: CASSLGTSGRAGEQFF

D gene: -
clone size: -
V gene: TRBV15
J gene: TRBJ1-4
CDR3 length: 14
CDR3 DNA: TGTGCCACCAAAGCTCGGGCAACTAATGAAAAACTGTTTTTT
CDR3 protein: CATKARATNEKLFF

D gene: TRBD1
clone size: -
V gene: TRBV14
J gene: TRBJ1-5
CDR3 length: 16
CDR3 DNA: TGTGCCAGCAGCTGGACAGGGGACCCGAGCAATCAGCCCCAGCATTTT
CDR3 protein: CASSWTGDPSNQPQHF

D gene: -
clone size: -
V gene: TRBV28
J gene: TRBJ1-1
CDR3 length: 13
CDR3 DNA: TGTGCCAGCAGTTCAGGGGCCGCGGTTGGAGCTTTCTTT
CDR3 protein: CASSSGAAVGAFF

D gene: TRBD1
clone size: -
V gene: TRBV6-5
J gene: TRBJ2-7
CDR3 length: 13
CDR3 DNA: TGTGCCAGCAGATGGACAGGGGGCTACGAGCAGTACTTC
CDR3 protein: CASRWTGGYEQYF

D gene: -
clone size: -
V gene: TRBV5-1
J gene: TRBJ1-3
CDR3 length: 15
CDR3 DNA: TGCGCCAGCAGCTCGTCAGGGGAAACTGGAAACACCATATATTTT
CDR3 protein: CASSSSGETGNTIYF

D gene: -
clone size: -
V gene: TRBV28
J gene: TRBJ1-1
CDR3 length: 14
CDR3 DNA: TGTGCCAGCAGTTGGGGACTGATTAACACTGAAGCTTTCTTT
CDR3 protein: CASSWGLINTEAFF

D gene: -
clone size: -
V gene: TRBV7-9
J gene: TRBJ1-3
CDR3 length: 15
CDR3 DNA: TGTGCCAGCAGTCCTGGCGGGGTTTCTGGAAACACCATATATTTT
CDR3 protein: CASSPGGVSGNTIYF

D gene: TRBD2
clone size: -
V gene: TRBV13
J gene: TRBJ2-2
CDR3 length: 16
CDR3 DNA: TGTGCCAGCACCGAACGTTCGGGGGGTCGAACCGGGGAGCTGTTTTTT
CDR3 protein: CASTERSGGRTGELFF

D gene: TRBD1
clone size: -
V gene: TRBV24-1
J gene: TRBJ1-3
CDR3 length: 15
CDR3 DNA: TGTGCCACCAGTGACCGGACAGGGCCTGGAAACACCATATATTTT
CDR3 protein: CATSDRTGPGNTIYF

D gene: -
clone size: -
V gene: TRBV5-5
J gene: TRBJ2-7
CDR3 length: 12
CDR3 DNA: TGTGCCAGCCAGGGCGACGTCCACGAGCAGTACTTC
CDR3 protein: CASQGDVHEQYF

D gene: TRBD2
clone size: few
V gene: TRBV7-3
J gene: TRBJ2-1
CDR3 length: 14
CDR3 DNA: TGTGCCAGCAGCCCTAGCGGGACCTACAATGAGCAGTTCTTC
CDR3 protein: CASSPSGTYNEQFF

D gene: TRBD1
clone size: -
V gene: TRBV6-5
J gene: TRBJ1-1
CDR3 length: 13
CDR3 DNA: TGTGCCAGTGGACCGGCAGGGGGGTATGTAGCTTTCTTT
CDR3 protein: CASGPAGGYVAFF

D gene: TRBD1
clone size: -
V gene: TRBV24-1
J gene: TRBJ2-7
CDR3 length: 16
CDR3 DNA: TGTGCCACCAGTGACCTCGACAGGGGGCAATCCTACGAGCAGTACTTC
CDR3 protein: CATSDLDRGQSYEQYF

D gene: TRBD1
clone size: -
V gene: TRBV19
J gene: TRBJ2-1
CDR3 length: 14
CDR3 DNA: TGTGCCAGTAGTATAGATGAAGGTCAGGGGGCGCGATTCTTC
CDR3 protein: CASSIDEGQGARFF

D gene: -
clone size: -
V gene: TRBV15
J gene: TRBJ2-2
CDR3 length: 16
CDR3 DNA: TGTGCCACCAGCAGAGTCCGGGACAAGAACACCGGGGAGCTGTTTTTT
CDR3 protein: CATSRVRDKNTGELFF

D gene: -
clone size: -
V gene: TRBV12-3/TRBV12-4
J gene: TRBJ1-1
CDR3 length: 13
CDR3 DNA: TGTGCCAGCAGTTTGGCGGGAGGAGGTGAAGCTTTCTTT
CDR3 protein: CASSLAGGGEAFF

D gene: TRBD2
clone size: -
V gene: TRBV19
J gene: TRBJ2-7
CDR3 length: 14
CDR3 DNA: TGTGCCAGTAGTATAGGGGAGGGGTCCTACGAGCAGTACTTC
CDR3 protein: CASSIGEGSYEQYF

D gene: -
clone size: -
V gene: TRBV20-1
J gene: TRBJ2-4
CDR3 length: 17
CDR3 DNA: TGCAGTGCTAGTTCGGGGGGCAGGTTTGGAGCCAAAAACATTCAGTACTTC
CDR3 protein: CSASSGGRFGAKNIQYF

D gene: TRBD2
clone size: -
V gene: TRBV18
J gene: TRBJ2-1
CDR3 length: 14
CDR3 DNA: TGTGCCAGCTCGCTGACTAGCGGGAGCGGTGAGCAGTTCTTC
CDR3 protein: CASSLTSGSGEQFF

D gene: -
clone size: once
V gene: TRBV7-3
J gene: TRBJ2-7
CDR3 length: 14
CDR3 DNA: TGTGCCAGCAGCCTACAGGGCTACTCCTACGAGCAGTACTTC
CDR3 protein: CASSLQGYSYEQYF

D gene: -
clone size: -
V gene: TRBV19
J gene: TRBJ1-1
CDR3 length: 14
CDR3 DNA: TGTGCCAGTAGCGTAACAGGGTTTATAGCTGAAGCTTTCTTT
CDR3 protein: CASSVTGFIAEAFF

D gene: TRBD1
clone size: -
V gene: TRBV28
J gene: TRBJ1-2
CDR3 length: 17
CDR3 DNA: TGTGCCAGCACCCCGACAGGGGCCCGATTTTTTAACTATGGCTACACCTTC
CDR3 protein: CASTPTGARFFNYGYTF

D gene: TRBD1
clone size: -
V gene: TRBV24-1
J gene: TRBJ2-5
CDR3 length: 16
CDR3 DNA: TGTGCCACCAGTGATCCTCGGACAGGGGGCTGGGAGACCCAGTACTTC
CDR3 protein: CATSDPRTGGWETQYF

D gene: -
clone size: -
V gene: TRBV11-3
J gene: TRBJ2-7
CDR3 length: 11
CDR3 DNA: TGTGCCAGCACCAAAACCACAGGGCTCCTCTTC
CDR3 protein: CASTKTTGLLF

D gene: TRBD2
clone size: -
V gene: TRBV11-2
J gene: TRBJ2-7
CDR3 length: 13
CDR3 DNA: TGTGCCAGCCGGTGGGGGGGCTCCTACGAGCAGTACTTC
CDR3 protein: CASRWGGSYEQYF

D gene: TRBD1
clone size: -
V gene: TRBV7-2
J gene: TRBJ2-5
CDR3 length: 13
CDR3 DNA: TGTGCCAGCAGCTCGGGACAGATAGAGACCCAGTACTTC
CDR3 protein: CASSSGQIETQYF

D gene: TRBD2
clone size: -
V gene: TRBV28
J gene: TRBJ2-5
CDR3 length: 15
CDR3 DNA: TGTGCCAGCATGGAAGCGGGAGGCGGGAAAGAGACCCAGTACTTC
CDR3 protein: CASMEAGGGKETQYF

D gene: -
clone size: -
V gene: TRBV7-2
J gene: TRBJ2-7
CDR3 length: 15
CDR3 DNA: TGTGCCAGCAGCCCCCCCGGGGGGCGGAGTAGGGAGCAGTACTTC
CDR3 protein: CASSPPGGRSREQYF